One and the same sample provided the 16 T cell receptor beta chains below, sequenced in a study. TCRdb reprocessed the 5' RACE reads with MiXCR, giving one entry per CDR3 protein. Of tens of thousands of distinct CDR3 sequences listed, 30% were seen once; the top ten hold 4% to 5%. The sequencing input was tumor-infiltrating memory CD4+ T cells sorted from the breast tumor. As for subset: memory CD4+ T cells, CD4+CD45RO+CD25-. The receptors derive from a female donor with breast cancer.

This clonotype was counted many times. V is TRBV7-9 and J is TRBJ2-7, with D maybe TRBD1 (6 bases). The CDR3 has 15 amino acids. Between the trimmed V and J ends, which lost 7 bases and 0 bases, there was a span of 16 bases. The germline gives CDR1 SEHNR, CDR2 FQNEAQ (reference sequence). The DNA for the CDR3 is TGTGCCAGCACCCCAGGGGTAGGCCTCTCCTACGAGCAGTACTTC. This sequence encodes CASTPGVGLSYEQYF.

This rearrangement joins TRBV5-6 to TRBJ1-6, with D perhaps TRBD1 (5 bases). CDR3 length: 14 amino acids. Trimming left V 7 bases short and J 7 bases short, with 15 bases between. CDR1 and CDR2 (germline): SGHDT, YYEEEE. The CDR3 protein is CASHHRGWNSPLHF. DNA of the CDR3: TGTGCCAGCCACCATCGGGGGTGGAATTCACCCCTCCACTTT.

There are a few counts of this clonotype. The chain is built from TRBV9 and TRBJ1-2; D is uncertain. Per the germline V gene, CDR1 is SGDLS and CDR2 is YYNGEE. Trimming removed 7 bases from V and 3 bases from J, with 25 bases in between. The CDR3 contains 17 residues. The CDR3 spells CASGYNSRTPGHYGYTF. Written as DNA, the CDR3 is TGTGCCAGCGGATACAACTCGAGGACTCCTGGGCACTATGGCTACACCTTC.

J is TRBJ2-3 and V is TRBV5-6, with D possibly being TRBD1 or TRBD2 (6 bases each). Per germline, CDR1 SGHDT and CDR2 YYEEEE. Trimming took 0 bases from V and 4 from J, leaving 15 bases between them. The CDR3 is 16 amino acids. Here the CDR3 DNA reads TGTGCCAGCAGCTTGGCTGGAGGGACATACGCAGATACGCAGTATTTT. This translates into CASSLAGGTYADTQYF. Using reference TRBV5-6 and TRBJ2-3 for the parts outside the CDR3, the full variable domain is DAGVTQSPTHLIKTRGQQVTLRCSPKSGHDTVSWYQQALGQGPQFIFQYYEEEERQRGNFPDRFSGHQFPNYSSELNVNALLLGDSALYLCASSLAGGTYADTQYFGPGTRLTVL.

The J gene is TRBJ2-7, the V gene TRBV10-3; TRBD2 agrees at 9 bases. In germline, CDR1 is ENHRY, CDR2 SYGVKD. With 1 base clipped from V and 2 bases from J, the junction kept 0 bases outside the gene matches. The CDR3 sequence is 14 residues long. CDR3 coding DNA: TGTGCCATCAGTGAGTTAGCGGGGGCCTACGAGCAGTACTTC. Translation gives CAISELAGAYEQYF.

Ten or more counts support this clonotype. The V gene is TRBV5-1, the J gene TRBJ2-3, with a tentative D call TRBD2 (6 bases). Trimming left V 2 bases short and J 8 bases short, with 12 bases between. Germline CDR1 and CDR2: SGHRS and YFSETQ. CDR3 length: 13 residues. The chain's CDR3 is CASSFDRGGTQYF. DNA of the CDR3: TGCGCCAGCAGCTTTGACCGGGGAGGTACGCAGTATTTT. The complete variable domain, with remaining parts taken from reference TRBV5-1 and TRBJ2-3, reads KAGVTQTPRYLIKTRGQQVTLSCSPISGHRSVSWYQQTPGQGLQFLFEYFSETQRNKGNFPGRFSGRQFSNSRSEMNVSTLELGDSALYLCASSFDRGGTQYFGPGTRLTVL.

The chain combines TRBV12-3 or TRBV12-4 with TRBJ2-2; TRBD2 is a possible D gene (6 bases). With 5 bases removed from V and 5 bases from J, the gap between germline ends came to 6 bases. The CDR3 runs to 12 residues. CDR3 DNA sequence: TGTGCCAGCAGTGGAGGGACCGGGGAGCTGTTTTTT. Its translation: CASSGGTGELFF.

The rearrangement uses TRBV3-1 and TRBJ2-2, with a tentative D call TRBD1 (6 bases). V lost 5 bases and J lost 7, with 11 bases in between. This CDR3 contains 13 residues. Germline loops: CDR1 LGHDT, CDR2 YNNKEL (reference sequence). As DNA, the CDR3 is TGTGCCAGCAGCAGTCGACAGGTCGGGGAGCTGTTTTTT. Its translation is CASSSRQVGELFF.

The sample holds a few counts of this clonotype. V is TRBV5-1 and J is TRBJ2-1; 9 bases are shared with TRBD1. CDR1 and CDR2 from the germline V gene are SGHRS and YFSETQ. V trimming: 0 bases; J trimming: 4 bases; junction bases outside the gene matches: 5. The CDR3 length is 16 residues. The CDR3 reads CASSLEGTGTYNEQFF. In nucleotides, the CDR3 is TGCGCCAGCAGCTTGGAAGGGACAGGGACATACAATGAGCAGTTCTTC.

This clonotype was seen a single time. The germline gene is not matched at one end of the junction; a read error may be the cause. V is TRBV6-6 and J is TRBJ2-2; D is perhaps TRBD1 (6 bases). Germline CDR1 reads MNHNY; CDR2 reads SVGAGI (reference sequence). This CDR3 is 14 amino acids long. The CDR3 sequence is CASSYLKGVGELVF. CDR3 DNA: TGTGCCAGCAGTTACCTCAAGGGGGTCGGGGAGCTGGTTTTT.

This clonotype was detected many times. J is TRBJ2-5 and V is TRBV20-1, with TRBD2 as a possible D gene (6 bases). In germline, CDR1 is DFQATT, CDR2 SNEGSKA (reference sequence). V dropped 5 bases and J dropped 5 bases, with 12 bases sitting between them. The CDR3 extends over 12 amino acids. The CDR3 DNA sequence: TGCAGTGCTCCCACGGCGGGGGAGACCCAGTACTTC. As protein: CSAPTAGETQYF.

This clonotype was seen many times. The V gene is TRBV9, the J gene TRBJ1-2; weak D call: TRBD1 (6 bases). The length of the CDR3 is 16 residues. V was trimmed by 4 bases and J by 7 bases, leaving 23 bases between them. CDR1 and CDR2 from the germline V gene are SGDLS and YYNGEE. The CDR3 region has the DNA TGTGCCAGCAGCCCTACTGGGGGCTGGGGGGCTACTGGCTACACCTTC. This sequence encodes CASSPTGGWGATGYTF.

In its sample, this clonotype was seen once. A much larger clone lies a single base off, so this may be a read error. This sequence joins TRBV20-1 and TRBJ2-3; TRBD2 matches 11 bases. The germline CDR1 and CDR2 sequences are DFQATT and SNEGSKA (reference sequence). The CDR3 contains 18 residues. The CDR3 DNA reads as TGCGGTGCTAGAGATGAGTCTAGCGGGAGGAGTGGCACAGATACGCAGTATTTT. This gives the protein CGARDESSGRSGTDTQYF.

This sequence joins TRBV12-3 or TRBV12-4 and TRBJ2-3; D is uncertain. V was trimmed by 0 bases and J by 1 base, leaving 5 bases between them. CDR3 length: 14 residues. The CDR3 reads CASSLAGRTDTQYF. CDR3 sequence (DNA): TGTGCCAGCAGTTTAGCAGGGCGCACAGATACGCAGTATTTT.

V gene TRBV12-3 or TRBV12-4 combines with J gene TRBJ1-1; D is ambiguous. The CDR3 covers 13 residues. The V end lost 3 bases, the J end lost 1 base, and 6 bases lay between the germline ends. CDR3 DNA: TGTGCCAGCAGTTTCCGACAGAACACTGAAGCTTTCTTT. Amino acids: CASSFRQNTEAFF.

This clonotype was counted at least ten times. The V call is TRBV5-1, the J call TRBJ1-6, with D perhaps matching TRBD1 (5 bases). V lost 5 bases to trimming and J lost 6 bases, with 9 bases between them. Germline V gene lookup returns CDR1 SGHRS and CDR2 YFSETQ. This CDR3 spans 13 amino acids. The CDR3 coding sequence is TGCGCCAGCAGGGGGCCGACTAATTCACCCCTCCACTTT. It is translated as CASRGPTNSPLHF. The complete variable domain, with remaining parts taken from reference TRBV5-1 and TRBJ1-6, reads KAGVTQTPRYLIKTRGQQVTLSCSPISGHRSVSWYQQTPGQGLQFLFEYFSETQRNKGNFPGRFSGRQFSNSRSEMNVSTLELGDSALYLCASRGPTNSPLHFGNGTRLTVT.